This T cell receptor beta chain was identified during a study of STAT5B mutations in CD4+ large granular lymphocyte leukemia. Of note for this clone: Its target is unknown.

Findings and limits, study-wide: 8/27 top patient clones versus 2/35 control clones were TRBV06-family. Without putative leukemic clones, patient CD4-sorted repertoires remained more clonal than healthy CD4+ repertoires. About 24% of private leukemic clonotypes occurred rarely in other patients' non-leukemic repertoires.

Produced via immunoSEQ multiplex PCR; TCRdb's table is partial and in-frame only. Among just over 25,000 clones listed, approximately 80% were seen once. Trimming took off 6 bases at V and 0 bases at J, with 9 bases between the two ends. Per the germline V gene, CDR1 is SQVTM and CDR2 is ANQGSEA. The CDR3 totals 13 residues. This sequence was found in a human donor in good health. The chain carries TRBV29-1 and TRBJ2-4; possible D gene TRBD2, 5 bases. Sequencing input: CD4+ T cells from blood buffy coats. CDR3 nucleotides: TGCAGCGTCGAACGGGGAGCCAAAAACATTCAGTACTTC. It translates to CSVERGAKNIQYF.